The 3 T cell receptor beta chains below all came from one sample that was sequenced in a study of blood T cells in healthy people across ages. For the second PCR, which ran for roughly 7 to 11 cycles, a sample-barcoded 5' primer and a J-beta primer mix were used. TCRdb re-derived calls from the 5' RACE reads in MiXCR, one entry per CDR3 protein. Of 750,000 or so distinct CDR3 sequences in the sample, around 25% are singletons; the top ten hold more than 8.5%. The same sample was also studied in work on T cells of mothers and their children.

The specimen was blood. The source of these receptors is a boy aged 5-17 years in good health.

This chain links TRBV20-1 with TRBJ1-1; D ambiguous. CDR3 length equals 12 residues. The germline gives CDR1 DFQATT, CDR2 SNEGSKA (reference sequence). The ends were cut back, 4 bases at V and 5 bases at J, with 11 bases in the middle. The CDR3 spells CSATPGGTEAFF. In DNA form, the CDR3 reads TGCAGTGCTACGCCAGGCGGGACTGAAGCTTTCTTT.

The CDR3 is CSVSQNTEAFF. The CDR3 DNA reads TGCAGCGTGTCACAGAACACTGAAGCTTTCTTT. This chain uses TRBV29-1 with TRBJ1-1; D is uncertain. V lost 6 bases and J 1 base, leaving 6 bases between the germline ends. Germline V lookup: CDR1 SQVTM, CDR2 ANQGSEA. This CDR3 contains 11 residues.

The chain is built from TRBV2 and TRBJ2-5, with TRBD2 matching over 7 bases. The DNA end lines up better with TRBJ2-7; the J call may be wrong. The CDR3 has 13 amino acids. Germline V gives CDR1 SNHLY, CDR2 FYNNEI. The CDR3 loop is CASGWEGPNEQYF. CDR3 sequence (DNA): TGTGCCAGCGGGTGGGAGGGGCCCAACGAGCAGTACTTC.